This TCR beta chain was sequenced for a study of T cell repertoires and HLA-DP antigens. Germline V gives CDR1 SGHNT, CDR2 YYREEE (reference sequence). V was pared by 0 bases and J by 3 bases, with 13 bases between. CDR3 length: 15 amino acids. After roughly 15 days' expansion, CD4+ cells were restimulated roughly 22 h with HeLa expressing allogeneic DPB1. HeLa stimulator cells carried retrovirally transduced HLA-DPA1/DPB1, HLA-DM, invariant chain and CD80. Assay used: immunoSEQ multiplex PCR; TCRdb lists only in-frame clones, some missing. The data hold thousands of clones, with over 65% observed a single time. There are a few counts of this clone.

The sequenced sample was CD137- CD4+ T cells from cultured PBMCs. The rearrangement uses TRBV5-4 and TRBJ2-7, with D perhaps TRBD1 or TRBD2 (5 bases each). The TCR sequence derives from a man in his fifties or sixties in good health and CMV-seronegative. In DNA, the CDR3 is TGTGCCAGCAGCTTGGCCGGCCCGAGGGGCTACGAGCAGTACTTC. It codes for CASSLAGPRGYEQYF.